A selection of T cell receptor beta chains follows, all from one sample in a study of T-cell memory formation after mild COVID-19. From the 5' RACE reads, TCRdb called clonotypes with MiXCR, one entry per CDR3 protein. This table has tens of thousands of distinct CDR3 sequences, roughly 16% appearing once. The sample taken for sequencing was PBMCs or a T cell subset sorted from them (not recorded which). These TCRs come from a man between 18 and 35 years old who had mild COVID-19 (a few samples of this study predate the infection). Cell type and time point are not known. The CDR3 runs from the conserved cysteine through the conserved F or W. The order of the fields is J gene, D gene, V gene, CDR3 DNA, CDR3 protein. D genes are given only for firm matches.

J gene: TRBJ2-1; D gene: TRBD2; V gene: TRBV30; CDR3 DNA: TGTGCCTGGACCAGCGGGGGCGTTGAGCAGTTCTTC; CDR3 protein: CAWTSGGVEQFF
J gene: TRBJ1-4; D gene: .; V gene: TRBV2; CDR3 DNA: TGTGCCAGTCGGTGGAGCGAAACTAATGAAAAACTGTTTTTT; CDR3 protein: CASRWSETNEKLFF
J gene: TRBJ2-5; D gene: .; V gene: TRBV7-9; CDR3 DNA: TGTGCCAGCAGCTTAGACCCCCAAGAGACCCAGTACTTC; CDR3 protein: CASSLDPQETQYF